This entry describes one T cell receptor beta chain. Its matching antigen is unknown. The record originates from a study of T cell responses to AZD1222 COVID-19 vaccine. Study-level points and caveats: White British ancestry dominated among donors, who included more females, and clonal diversity was possibly underestimated. Every sample of the repertoires postdated the peak T cell response. Once two AZD1222 doses were given, Spike-specific TCR breadth and depth went up.

Profiling relied on immunoSEQ multiplex PCR, and the TCRdb table lists in-frame clones only, not all of them. This sample has around 77,000 clones; around 90% occur once, and the top ten carry about 25%. The CDR3 runs 15 residues. Germline CDR1 and CDR2: ENHRY and SYGVKD. Losses at the gene ends were 6 bases for V and 1 base for J; bases not matched to a gene: 5. The clonotype was recovered from an adult in good health. The sequences come from peripheral blood, collected on day 0 of AZD1222 vaccination. The chain combines TRBV10-3 with TRBJ1-1, with 10 bases identical to TRBD1. This CDR3 reads CAIRGGQGTNTEAFF. The CDR3 nucleotides read TGTGCCATCAGGGGGGGACAGGGGACGAACACTGAAGCTTTCTTT.